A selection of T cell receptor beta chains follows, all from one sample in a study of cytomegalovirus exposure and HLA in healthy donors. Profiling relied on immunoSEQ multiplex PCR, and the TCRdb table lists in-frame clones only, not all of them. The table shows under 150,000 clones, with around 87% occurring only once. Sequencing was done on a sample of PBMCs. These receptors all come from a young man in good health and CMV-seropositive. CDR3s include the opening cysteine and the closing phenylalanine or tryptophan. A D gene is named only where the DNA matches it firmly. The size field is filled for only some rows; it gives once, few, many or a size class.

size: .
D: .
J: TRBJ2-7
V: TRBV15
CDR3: CATSRDRLYYEQYF
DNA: TGTGCCACCAGCAGAGATCGACTCTACTACGAGCAGTACTTC

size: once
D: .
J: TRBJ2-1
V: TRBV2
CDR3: CASSLMSGISEQFF
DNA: TGTGCCAGCAGTCTTATGTCAGGGATCAGTGAGCAGTTCTTC

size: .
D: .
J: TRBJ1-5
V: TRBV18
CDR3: CASSQTAHSNQPQHF
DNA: TGTGCCAGCTCACAAACAGCTCATAGCAATCAGCCCCAGCATTTT

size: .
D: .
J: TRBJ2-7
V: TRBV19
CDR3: CASSERRSSYEQYF
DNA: TGTGCCAGTAGCGAGAGGAGGAGCTCCTACGAGCAGTACTTC

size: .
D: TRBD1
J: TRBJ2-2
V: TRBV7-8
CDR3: CASTDTGQGAISTGELFF
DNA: TGTGCCAGCACCGATACCGGACAGGGCGCCATCTCCACCGGGGAGCTGTTTTTT

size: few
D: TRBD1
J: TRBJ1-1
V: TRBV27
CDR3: CAINGAALGTEMNTEAFF
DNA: TGTGCTATAAACGGGGCTGCATTGGGGACAGAGATGAACACTGAAGCTTTCTTT

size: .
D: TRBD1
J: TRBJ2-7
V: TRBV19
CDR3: CASRTTGTGFFEQYF
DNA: TGTGCCAGTAGGACGACCGGGACAGGGTTCTTCGAGCAGTACTTC

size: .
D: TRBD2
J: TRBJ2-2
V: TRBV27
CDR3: CASSISGGNTGELFF
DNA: TGTGCCAGCAGTATTAGCGGGGGAAACACCGGGGAGCTGTTTTTT

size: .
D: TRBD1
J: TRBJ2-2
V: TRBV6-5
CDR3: CASTPGQGTGELFF
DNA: TGTGCCAGCACCCCGGGACAGGGGACCGGGGAGCTGTTTTTT

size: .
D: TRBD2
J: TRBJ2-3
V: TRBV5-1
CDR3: CASVAGGSSTDTQYF
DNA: TGCGCCAGCGTCGCGGGGGGATCTAGCACAGATACGCAGTATTTT

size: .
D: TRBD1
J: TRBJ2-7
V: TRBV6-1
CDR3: CASKTQGAHQDEQYF
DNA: TGTGCCAGCAAAACCCAGGGGGCGCATCAGGACGAGCAGTACTTC

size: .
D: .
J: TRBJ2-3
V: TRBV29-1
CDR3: CSSGGGGTDTQYF
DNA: TGCAGCTCTGGGGGGGGCGGGACAGATACGCAGTATTTT

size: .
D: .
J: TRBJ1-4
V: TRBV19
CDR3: CASSIDYNEKLFF
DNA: TGTGCCAGTAGTATAGATTATAATGAAAAACTGTTTTTT

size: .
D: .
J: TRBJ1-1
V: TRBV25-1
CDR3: CASSTRADTEAFF
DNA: TGTGCCAGCAGTACCAGAGCGGACACTGAAGCTTTCTTT

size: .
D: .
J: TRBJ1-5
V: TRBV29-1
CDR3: CSVAYGSSQPQHF
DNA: TGCAGCGTTGCCTACGGGAGTAGTCAGCCCCAGCATTTT

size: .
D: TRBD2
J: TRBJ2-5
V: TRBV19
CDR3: CASSTLGLAEETQYF
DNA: TGTGCCAGTAGTACCCTGGGACTAGCGGAAGAGACCCAGTACTTC

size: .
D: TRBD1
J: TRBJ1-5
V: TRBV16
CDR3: CASSLDRGHNQPQHF
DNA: TGTGCCAGCAGCCTAGACAGGGGGCACAATCAGCCCCAGCATTTT

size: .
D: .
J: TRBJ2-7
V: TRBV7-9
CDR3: CASSLQGEQYF
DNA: TGTGCCAGCAGCTTACAGGGGGAGCAGTACTTC

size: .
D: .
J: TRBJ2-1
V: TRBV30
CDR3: CAWSTSGGNEQFF
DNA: TGTGCCTGGAGTACCTCAGGGGGGAATGAGCAGTTCTTC

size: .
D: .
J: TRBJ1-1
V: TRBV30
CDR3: CAWSGARVTEAFF
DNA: TGTGCCTGGAGTGGGGCCCGAGTAACTGAAGCTTTCTTT

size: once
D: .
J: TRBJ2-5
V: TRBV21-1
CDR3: CASSNPRPQRYF
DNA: TGTGCCAGCAGCAACCCCCGGCCCCAGCGGTACTTC

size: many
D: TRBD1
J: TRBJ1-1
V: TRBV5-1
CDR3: CASSLATGRMNTEAFF
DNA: TGCGCCAGCAGCTTGGCGACAGGGCGAATGAACACTGAAGCTTTCTTT

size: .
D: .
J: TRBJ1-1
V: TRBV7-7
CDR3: CASRPAAGNTEAFF
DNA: TGTGCCAGCAGACCCGCAGCGGGTAACACTGAAGCTTTCTTT

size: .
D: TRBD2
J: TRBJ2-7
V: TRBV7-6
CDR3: CASSRRGLANEQYF
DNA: TGTGCCAGCAGTCGCAGGGGACTAGCCAACGAGCAGTACTTC

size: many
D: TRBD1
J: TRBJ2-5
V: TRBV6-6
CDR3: CASSYAVQGGETQYF
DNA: TGTGCCAGCAGTTACGCGGTACAGGGGGGAGAGACCCAGTACTTC

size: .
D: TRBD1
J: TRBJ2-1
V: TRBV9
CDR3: CASSVATGAGGAYEQFF
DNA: TGTGCCAGCAGCGTAGCTACGGGGGCAGGGGGCGCCTATGAGCAGTTCTTC

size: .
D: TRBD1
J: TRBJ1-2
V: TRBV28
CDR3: CASSRTGVYGYTF
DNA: TGTGCCAGCAGCCGCACAGGGGTTTATGGCTACACCTTC

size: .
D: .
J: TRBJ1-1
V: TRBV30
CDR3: CAWRRQFNTEAFF
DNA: TGTGCCTGGCGTCGACAGTTTAACACTGAAGCTTTCTTT

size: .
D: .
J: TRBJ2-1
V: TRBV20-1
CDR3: CSASNNEQFF
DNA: TGCAGTGCTTCCAACAATGAGCAGTTCTTC

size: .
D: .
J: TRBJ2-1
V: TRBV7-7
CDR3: CASSLVAGNNEQFF
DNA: TGTGCTAGCAGCTTAGTCGCGGGTAACAATGAGCAGTTCTTC

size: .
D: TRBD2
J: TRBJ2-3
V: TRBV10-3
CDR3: CAIRLSGGRSTDTQYF
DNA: TGTGCCATCAGGCTTAGCGGGGGTAGGAGCACAGATACGCAGTATTTT

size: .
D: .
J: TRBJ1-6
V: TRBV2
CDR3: CASAAQSSYNSPLHF
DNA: TGTGCCAGCGCCGCACAAAGCTCCTATAATTCACCCCTCCACTTT

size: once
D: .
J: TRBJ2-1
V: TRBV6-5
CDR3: CASSYSWGEEYNEQFF
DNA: TGTGCCAGCAGTTACTCGTGGGGAGAAGAGTACAATGAGCAGTTCTTC

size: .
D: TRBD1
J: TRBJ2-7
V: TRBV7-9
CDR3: CASSLGRVGTGAYEQYF
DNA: TGTGCCAGCAGCTTAGGAAGGGTAGGGACAGGGGCCTACGAGCAGTACTTC

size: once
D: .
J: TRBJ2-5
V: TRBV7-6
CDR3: CASKSGKETQYF
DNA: TGTGCCAGCAAGTCGGGGAAAGAGACCCAGTACTTC

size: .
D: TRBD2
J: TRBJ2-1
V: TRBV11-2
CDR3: CASSLEGTIHNEQFF
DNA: TGTGCCAGCAGCTTAGAAGGGACTATACACAATGAGCAGTTCTTC

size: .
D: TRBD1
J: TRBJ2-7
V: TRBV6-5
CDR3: CASSGTGYNEQYF
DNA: TGTGCCAGCAGTGGGACAGGGTACAACGAGCAGTACTTC

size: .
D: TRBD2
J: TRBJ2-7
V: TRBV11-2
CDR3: CASSSTSGPYEQYF
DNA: TGTGCCAGCAGCTCCACTAGCGGGCCCTACGAGCAGTACTTC

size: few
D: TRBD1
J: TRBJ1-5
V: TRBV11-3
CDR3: CASSQTGSQPQHF
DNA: TGTGCCAGCAGCCAGACAGGGTCCCAGCCCCAGCATTTT

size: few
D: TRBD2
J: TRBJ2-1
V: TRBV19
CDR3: CASSSITGLANEQFF
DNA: TGTGCCAGTAGTTCGATTACCGGACTAGCCAATGAGCAGTTCTTC

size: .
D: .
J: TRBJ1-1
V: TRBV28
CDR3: CASSLPRAGEAFF
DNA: TGTGCCAGCAGTTTACCCCGGGCGGGAGAAGCTTTCTTT

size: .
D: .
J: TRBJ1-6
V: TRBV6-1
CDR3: CASSEPGQYNSPLHF
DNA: TGTGCCAGCAGTGAACCTGGACAGTATAATTCACCCCTCCACTTT

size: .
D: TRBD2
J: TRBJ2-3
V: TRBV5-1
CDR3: CASSLAGGRDTDTQYF
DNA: TGCGCCAGCAGCTTGGCGGGGGGGCGGGACACAGATACGCAGTATTTT

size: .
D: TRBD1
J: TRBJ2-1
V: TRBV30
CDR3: CAFLPFWTGDNEQFF
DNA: TGTGCCTTCCTTCCGTTTTGGACAGGCGACAATGAGCAGTTCTTC

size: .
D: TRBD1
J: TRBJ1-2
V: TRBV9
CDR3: CASSPWTGTNYGYTF
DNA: TGTGCCAGCAGCCCATGGACAGGGACTAACTATGGCTACACCTTC

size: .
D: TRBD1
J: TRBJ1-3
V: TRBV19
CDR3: CASSVEPGQGVDTIYF
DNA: TGTGCCAGTAGTGTTGAACCGGGACAGGGTGTCGACACCATATATTTT

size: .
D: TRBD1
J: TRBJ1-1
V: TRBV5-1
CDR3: CASSVQGTEAFF
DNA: TGCGCCAGCAGCGTACAGGGGACTGAAGCTTTCTTT

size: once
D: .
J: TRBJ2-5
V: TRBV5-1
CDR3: CASSGGAFETQYF
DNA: TGCGCCAGCAGCGGGGGGGCGTTTGAGACCCAGTACTTC

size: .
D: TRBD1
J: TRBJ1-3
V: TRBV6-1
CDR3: CASRGQWGNTIYF
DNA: TGTGCCAGCAGGGGACAGTGGGGAAACACCATATATTTT

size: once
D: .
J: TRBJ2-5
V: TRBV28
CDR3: CASSVTVQETQYF
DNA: TGTGCCAGCAGTGTGACAGTTCAAGAGACCCAGTACTTC

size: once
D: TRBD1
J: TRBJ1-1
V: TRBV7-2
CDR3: CASSSDRGRGAVKNTEAFF
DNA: TGTGCCAGCAGCTCGGACAGGGGGCGCGGGGCCGTAAAGAACACTGAAGCTTTCTTT